This TCR beta chain is drawn from a study of control samples from healthy donors and cancer patients (dated by TCRdb to between 2020 and 2021). The germline V gene (reference sequence) provides CDR1 LNHNV and CDR2 YYDKDF. Between the V and J ends, shortened by 6 bases and 2 bases respectively, the junction contains 17 bases. Taken from cysteine to phenylalanine, the CDR3 has 16 residues. Of all the DNA, just the CDR3 is kept, 48 bases in frame from base 1. The method behind the library was the immunoSEQ multiplex PCR assay. TCRdb stores this immuneACCESS table with in-frame sequences only. Part of the clones is absent; in the studies checked, under half of the shortfall reflects unresolved V genes, and no reason is known for the rest. This sample holds under 450,000 clones; around nine tenths were observed only once. The ten largest account for roughly 6.4% of the sample. In regard to this clone: What antigen it recognizes has not been identified. Base qualities are not provided; no much larger clone lies one nucleotide away.

The sequencing sample was made of PBMCs. The clonotype was recovered from a man aged 35-49 years with head and neck cancer. The rearranged segments are TRBV15 and TRBJ1-5; the D gene is possibly TRBD1, with 6 bases matching. The nucleotides are TGTGCCACCAGGAAACGAGAGGGGGTAGGCAATCAGCCCCAGCATTTT. It translates as CATRKREGVGNQPQHF.